A selection of T cell receptor beta chains follows, all from one sample in a study of T cell repertoires in cytomegalovirus infection. MiXCR, applied by TCRdb to the reads, yields one record per CDR3 protein. The sample includes around 450,000 distinct CDR3 sequences, about 11% of them seen just once. Sequencing was done on a sample of PBMCs. These receptors all come from a human donor in good health (CMV status not recorded). Some clones in this sample may be carry-over from other donors' samples. Both conserved end residues are part of each CDR3. D genes are given only for firm matches. For some rows the clone size is stated as once, few or many, or as a class when expanded; others skip it.

TRBJ2-7 12 TRBV3-1 few NA CASSQTFYEQYF TGTGCCAGCAGCCAAACCTTCTACGAGCAGTACTTC
TRBJ1-5 14 TRBV25-1 few NA CASSEIYGNQPQHF TGTGCCAGCAGTGAAATCTATGGAAATCAGCCCCAGCATTTT
TRBJ2-7 15 TRBV7-6 many TRBD2 CASSRGTSGTYEQYF TGTGCCAGCAGCCGGGGGACTAGCGGTACCTACGAGCAGTACTTC
TRBJ1-5 15 TRBV18 NA NA CASSPQGPYNQPQHF TGTGCCAGCTCACCACAGGGGCCCTACAATCAGCCCCAGCATTTT
TRBJ2-4 17 TRBV10-3 few NA CAISDKASPIAKNIQYF TGTGCCATCAGTGATAAGGCCAGCCCTATAGCCAAAAACATTCAGTACTTC
TRBJ2-7 16 TRBV7-9 NA NA CASSPYRSGLTYEQYF TGTGCCAGCAGCCCCTATAGGAGCGGCCTCACCTACGAGCAGTACTTC
TRBJ1-2 12 TRBV11-2 many NA CASSSGVDGYTF TGTGCCAGCAGCTCTGGGGTGGATGGCTACACCTTC
TRBJ2-3 17 TRBV5-1 NA TRBD2 CASSPGTSGTTTDTQYF TGCGCCAGCAGCCCTGGGACTAGCGGGACCACCACAGATACGCAGTATTTT
TRBJ1-1 16 TRBV5-1 few TRBD1 CASSLDGTAMNTEAFF TGCGCCAGCAGCTTGGATGGGACAGCTATGAACACTGAAGCTTTCTTT
TRBJ2-7 11 TRBV6-2/TRBV6-3 many TRBD2 CASRQAGPGYF TGTGCCAGCAGGCAAGCGGGACCGGGATATTTC
TRBJ2-1 17 TRBV28 many NA CASIYSPTQFSYNEQFF TGTGCCAGCATATACTCCCCCACACAATTCTCCTACAATGAGCAGTTCTTC
TRBJ2-5 17 TRBV7-8 many TRBD2 CASSLVPSGRAGVTQYF TGTGCCAGCAGCTTAGTCCCTAGCGGGAGGGCCGGGGTGACCCAGTACTTC
TRBJ2-1 17 TRBV7-2 many TRBD2 CASSPVRFSGRAAEQFF TGTGCCAGCAGTCCCGTAAGATTTAGCGGGAGGGCCGCTGAGCAGTTCTTC
TRBJ1-4 17 TRBV29-1 NA NA CSVALGTTTRFNEKLFF TGCAGCGTTGCCCTTGGAACTACTACCAGGTTCAATGAAAAACTGTTTTTT
TRBJ1-1 13 TRBV7-9 NA NA CASSSRVTTEAFF TGTGCCAGCAGTTCTAGGGTAACGACTGAAGCTTTCTTT
TRBJ1-1 11 TRBV29-1 NA NA CSVVGVTEAFF TGCAGCGTTGTTGGGGTGACTGAAGCTTTCTTT
TRBJ2-1 12 TRBV3-1 NA NA CASSLSYNDQFF TGTGCCAGCAGCCTGTCCTACAATGACCAGTTCTTC
TRBJ2-1 12 TRBV7-9 many NA CASSLGVNEQFF TGTGCCAGCAGCTTAGGCGTGAATGAGCAGTTCTTC
TRBJ2-7 13 TRBV6-5 few NA CASSYMGTGEQYF TGTGCCAGCAGTTACATGGGGACGGGCGAGCAGTACTTC
TRBJ2-1 18 TRBV19 NA NA CASSIDLVGQSSYNEQFF TGTGCCAGTAGTATAGACCTAGTGGGGCAAAGCTCCTACAATGAGCAGTTCTTC
TRBJ1-2 14 TRBV4-2 few TRBD1 CASSPRRTGEGYTF TGTGCCAGCAGCCCTAGGCGGACAGGGGAGGGCTACACCTTC
TRBJ2-1 15 TRBV7-8 many TRBD2 CASSSTSGRGNEQFF TGTGCCAGCAGCTCGACTAGCGGGAGGGGTAATGAGCAGTTCTTC
TRBJ2-3 15 TRBV27 many NA CASSPVVGVADTQYF TGTGCCAGCAGCCCCGTGGTCGGGGTGGCAGATACGCAGTATTTT
TRBJ2-3 14 TRBV11-2 many NA CASSLRHPSDTQYF TGTGCCAGCAGCTTACGTCATCCCAGCGATACGCAGTATTTT
TRBJ1-1 13 TRBV24-1 few TRBD1 CATRDRAGTEAFF TGTGCCACCAGGGACAGGGCTGGCACTGAAGCTTTCTTT
TRBJ2-1 15 TRBV12-3/TRBV12-4 many TRBD2 CASSLGGVHYNEQFF TGTGCCAGCAGTCTCGGGGGGGTACACTACAATGAGCAGTTCTTC
TRBJ1-1 12 TRBV24-1 NA NA CATSDPGTEAFF TGTGCCACCAGTGACCCAGGCACTGAAGCTTTCTTT
TRBJ2-7 12 TRBV28 NA NA CASAGTHYEQYF TGTGCCAGTGCCGGGACTCATTACGAGCAGTACTTC
TRBJ2-5 15 TRBV28 NA NA CASSLSSWASKTQYF TGTGCCAGCAGTTTATCCTCGTGGGCATCAAAGACCCAGTACTTC
TRBJ1-5 17 TRBV12-3/TRBV12-4 NA TRBD1 CASSSSGTAHSNQPQHF TGTGCCAGCAGTTCCTCCGGGACAGCCCATAGCAATCAGCCCCAGCATTTT
TRBJ2-1 14 TRBV7-3 many TRBD1 CASSAGQGDGGQFF TGTGCCAGCAGCGCGGGACAGGGGGATGGAGGGCAGTTCTTC
TRBJ2-4 15 TRBV6-1 many NA CASSWGRVAKNIQYF TGTGCCAGCAGTTGGGGCAGGGTAGCCAAAAACATTCAGTACTTC
TRBJ2-1 16 TRBV6-6 few TRBD2 CASSTSGAHSYNEQFF TGTGCCAGCAGTACTAGCGGGGCCCACTCCTACAATGAGCAGTTCTTC
TRBJ2-4 13 TRBV7-2 many NA CASSLGLASIQYF TGTGCCAGCAGCTTAGGGCTAGCCTCCATTCAGTACTTC
TRBJ1-5 15 TRBV28 few TRBD1 CASSFSGQPNQPQHF TGTGCCAGCAGTTTTTCGGGACAGCCCAATCAGCCCCAGCATTTT
TRBJ1-5 15 TRBV27 NA TRBD1 CASSSIGQVGQPQHF TGTGCCAGCAGTTCCATCGGACAGGTTGGGCAGCCCCAGCATTTT
TRBJ2-7 14 TRBV5-4 many TRBD1 CASSGTGGRDEQYF TGTGCCAGCAGCGGGACAGGGGGGCGAGACGAGCAGTACTTC
TRBJ1-5 15 TRBV5-1 NA NA CASSQSGGAGQPQHF TGCGCCAGCAGCCAGTCCGGGGGCGCGGGACAGCCCCAGCATTTT
TRBJ2-1 14 TRBV7-2 few NA CASSPEVANDEQFF TGTGCCAGCAGCCCCGAAGTAGCGAACGATGAGCAGTTCTTC
TRBJ1-1 14 TRBV6-5 many NA CASSYSAGYTEAFF TGTGCCAGCAGTTACTCTGCAGGGTACACTGAAGCTTTCTTT
TRBJ1-1 13 TRBV6-1 many NA CASSDDRDTEAFF TGTGCCAGCAGTGACGACAGAGACACTGAAGCTTTCTTT
TRBJ2-5 15 TRBV15 few NA CATSRGSGWQETQYF TGTGCCACCAGCAGAGGTTCGGGGTGGCAAGAGACCCAGTACTTC
TRBJ2-2 12 TRBV20-1 NA NA CSAKDLLGELFF TGCAGTGCTAAAGACCTCTTAGGGGAGCTGTTTTTT